The sequence of this T cell receptor beta chain was determined in a study of shared clonotypes between healthy human individuals. On this clone itself: Its antigen is still unknown.

General study results and limits: Researchers found naive subsets generally carried larger estimated richness than memory subsets.

In the study's own analysis: Filtering was not the same, since immunoSEQ gave junction-only sequences without quality scores. Sequencing used immunoSEQ multiplex PCR; TCRdb keeps in-frame clones, though not all of them. The V and J calls and clone size were taken over from that table, and D and trimming were inferred from the DNA. The sample includes some 2.1 million clones, 93% of them seen just once. Naive CD8 cells were CD45RO-negative, positively selected for CCR7, excluding terminally differentiated effector memory CD45RA+ cells. Adult Caucasians living in Nashville, Tennessee made up all of the donors. The CDR3 extends over 14 amino acids. V dropped 3 bases and J dropped 3 bases, with 11 bases sitting between them. The germline V gene encodes CDR1 SGHTA and CDR2 FQGTGA.

Sequencing used naive CD8+ T cells from PBMCs. This TCR came from a man aged 18 to 30 in good health. Some clones in this sample may be carry-over from other donors' samples. The chain is built from TRBV7-3 and TRBJ1-1, with D maybe TRBD1 (5 bases). DNA of the CDR3: TGTGCCAGCAGCTTGTTTTTGGGGGACACTGAAGCTTTCTTT. It yields the protein CASSLFLGDTEAFF.